This T cell receptor (beta chain) derives from a study of CD8+ T cells in alopecia areata. Study-wide results and limits: The study found higher clonality in lesional than normal scalp, especially in alopecia totalis/universalis.

Remarks on this clone: Its antigen is still unknown.

The CDR3 totals 15 residues. Germline V gene sequence: CDR1 MGHRA, CDR2 YSYEKL. V was clipped by 1 base and J by 3 bases; unmatched bases: 2. Following RNA extraction, reverse transcription yielded cDNA that acted as the sequencing template. Some clones are missing from TCRdb's copy, which holds only in-frame ones; the method was immunoSEQ multiplex PCR. This sample has about 200,000 clones, with roughly 56% found just once. The receptor's source is a human donor in good health. The sample comprised CD8+ T cells sorted from blood. The chain is built from TRBV4-1 and TRBJ1-1, with 10 bases lining up with TRBD1. The DNA of the CDR3 is TGCGCCAGCAGCCAAGCCGGGACAGGGGACACTGAAGCTTTCTTT. Protein product: CASSQAGTGDTEAFF.